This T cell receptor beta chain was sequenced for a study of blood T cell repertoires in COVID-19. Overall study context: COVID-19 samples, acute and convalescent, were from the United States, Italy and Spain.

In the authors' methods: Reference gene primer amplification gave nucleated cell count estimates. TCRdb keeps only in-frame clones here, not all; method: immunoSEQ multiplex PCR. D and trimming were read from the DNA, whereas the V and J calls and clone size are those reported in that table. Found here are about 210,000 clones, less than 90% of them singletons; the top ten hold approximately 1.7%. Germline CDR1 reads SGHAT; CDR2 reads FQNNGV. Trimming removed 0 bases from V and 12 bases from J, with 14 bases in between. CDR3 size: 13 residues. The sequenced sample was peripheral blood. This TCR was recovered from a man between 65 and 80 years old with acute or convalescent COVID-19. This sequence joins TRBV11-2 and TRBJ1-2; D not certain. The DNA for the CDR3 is TGTGCCAGCAGCTTAGATCGGCTTCAGGAGGACACCTTC. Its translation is CASSLDRLQEDTF.